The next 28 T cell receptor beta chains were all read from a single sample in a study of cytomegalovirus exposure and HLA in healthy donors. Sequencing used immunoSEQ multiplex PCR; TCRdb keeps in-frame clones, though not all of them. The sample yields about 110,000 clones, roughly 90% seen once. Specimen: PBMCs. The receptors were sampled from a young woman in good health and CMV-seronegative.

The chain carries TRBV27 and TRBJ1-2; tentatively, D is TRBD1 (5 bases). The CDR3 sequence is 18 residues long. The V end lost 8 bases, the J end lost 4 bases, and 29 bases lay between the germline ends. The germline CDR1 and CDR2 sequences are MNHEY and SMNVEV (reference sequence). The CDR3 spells CASADTGALRLERYGYTF. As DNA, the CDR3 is TGTGCCAGCGCGGACACAGGCGCCCTCCGCCTGGAACGCTATGGCTACACCTTC.

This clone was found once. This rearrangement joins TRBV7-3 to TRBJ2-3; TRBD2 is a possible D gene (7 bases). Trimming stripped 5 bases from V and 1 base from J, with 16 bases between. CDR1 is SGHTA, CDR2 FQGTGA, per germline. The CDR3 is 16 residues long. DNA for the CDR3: TGTGCCAGCAGCGCCATGGGGGGGGCCCGCACAGATACGCAGTATTTT. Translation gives CASSAMGGARTDTQYF.

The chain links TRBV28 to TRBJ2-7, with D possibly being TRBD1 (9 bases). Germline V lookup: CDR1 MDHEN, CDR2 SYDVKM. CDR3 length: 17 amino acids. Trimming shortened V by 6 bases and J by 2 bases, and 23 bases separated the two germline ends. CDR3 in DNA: TGTGCCAGCAGAGGCCGGGAGGGGACAGGGTTTACCTACGAGCAGTACTTC. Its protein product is CASRGREGTGFTYEQYF.

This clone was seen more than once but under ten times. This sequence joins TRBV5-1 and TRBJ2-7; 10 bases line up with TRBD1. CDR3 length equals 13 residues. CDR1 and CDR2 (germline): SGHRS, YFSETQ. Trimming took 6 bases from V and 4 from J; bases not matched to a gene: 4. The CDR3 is CASTGQGTYEQYF. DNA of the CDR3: TGCGCCAGCACGGGACAGGGGACATACGAGCAGTACTTC.

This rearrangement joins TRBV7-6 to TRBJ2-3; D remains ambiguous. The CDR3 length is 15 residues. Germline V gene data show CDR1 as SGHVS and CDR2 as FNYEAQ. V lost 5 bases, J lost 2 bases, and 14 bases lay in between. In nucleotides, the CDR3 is TGTGCCAGCAGCCCTAGGAACACACACACAGATACGCAGTATTTT. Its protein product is CASSPRNTHTDTQYF.

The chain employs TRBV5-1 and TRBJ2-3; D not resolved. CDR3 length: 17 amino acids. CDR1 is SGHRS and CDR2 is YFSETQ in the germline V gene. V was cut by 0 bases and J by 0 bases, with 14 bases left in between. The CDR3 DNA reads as TGCGCCAGCAGCTTGGTTTTTAGGAGTCCTAGCACAGATACGCAGTATTTT. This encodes CASSLVFRSPSTDTQYF.

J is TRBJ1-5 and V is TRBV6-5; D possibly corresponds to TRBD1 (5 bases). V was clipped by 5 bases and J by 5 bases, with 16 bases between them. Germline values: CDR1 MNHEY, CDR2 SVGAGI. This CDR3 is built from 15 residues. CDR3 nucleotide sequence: TGTGCCAGCAGTGCGAGTAAGGGGCCCTATCAGCCCCAGCATTTT. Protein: CASSASKGPYQPQHF.

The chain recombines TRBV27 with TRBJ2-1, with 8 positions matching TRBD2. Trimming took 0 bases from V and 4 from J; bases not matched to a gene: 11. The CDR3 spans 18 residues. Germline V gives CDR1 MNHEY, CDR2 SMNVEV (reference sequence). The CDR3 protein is CASSLSGGAGGPYNEQFF. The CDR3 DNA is TGTGCCAGCAGTTTATCTGGAGGGGCGGGAGGACCTTACAATGAGCAGTTCTTC.

CDR3 protein: CASSSATGGATQYF. CDR3 coding DNA: TGTGCCAGCAGCTCAGCCACGGGGGGGGCTACGCAGTATTTT. The J gene is TRBJ2-3, the V gene TRBV7-3, with TRBD2 matching over 8 bases. The length of the CDR3 is 14 residues. Per germline, CDR1 SGHTA and CDR2 FQGTGA. The ends lost 4 bases at V and 8 bases at J; junction bases unmatched: 8.

CDR3 nucleotides: TGTGCCAGCAGCCCGCCGCTGCGGGATCGTAAAACCGGGGAGCTGTTTTTT. This gives the protein CASSPPLRDRKTGELFF. The rearrangement joins TRBV5-6 to TRBJ2-2, with a weak D call TRBD2 (6 bases). V dropped 4 bases and J dropped 5 bases, with 21 bases sitting between them. Germline values: CDR1 SGHDT, CDR2 YYEEEE. This CDR3 has 17 amino acids.

The CDR3 DNA is TGTGCCAGCAGCACGGACAGGGCGTACAATGAGCAGTTCTTC. Amino acids: CASSTDRAYNEQFF. V and J are TRBV11-2 and TRBJ2-1; 8 nucleotides line up with TRBD1. The CDR3 is 14 residues long. The V gene's germline CDR1 is SGHAT and CDR2 FQNNGV. V lost 5 bases to trimming and J lost 4 bases; unmatched junction nucleotides: 4.

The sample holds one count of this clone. CDR3 sequence reads: CASSPGTSGEYEQYF. The CDR3 nucleotides read TGTGCCAGCAGCCCAGGGACTAGCGGAGAATACGAGCAGTACTTC. The chain joins TRBV13 to TRBJ2-7, with 11 bases aligning to TRBD2. Trimming took 5 bases from V and 4 from J; bases not matched to a gene: 7. Germline V gene lookup returns CDR1 PRHDT and CDR2 FYEKMQ (reference sequence). The length of the CDR3 is 15 residues.

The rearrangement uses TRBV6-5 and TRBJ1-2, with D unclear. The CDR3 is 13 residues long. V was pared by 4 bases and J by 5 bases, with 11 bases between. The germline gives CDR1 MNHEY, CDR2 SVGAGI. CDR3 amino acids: CASSFDRLYGYTF. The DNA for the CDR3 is TGTGCCAGCAGTTTCGATCGGTTGTATGGCTACACCTTC.

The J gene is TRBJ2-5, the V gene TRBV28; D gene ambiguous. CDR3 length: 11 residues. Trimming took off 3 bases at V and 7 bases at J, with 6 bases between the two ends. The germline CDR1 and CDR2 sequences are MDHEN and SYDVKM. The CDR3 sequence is CASSFSATQYF. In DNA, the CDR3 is TGTGCCAGCAGTTTTAGTGCGACCCAGTACTTC.

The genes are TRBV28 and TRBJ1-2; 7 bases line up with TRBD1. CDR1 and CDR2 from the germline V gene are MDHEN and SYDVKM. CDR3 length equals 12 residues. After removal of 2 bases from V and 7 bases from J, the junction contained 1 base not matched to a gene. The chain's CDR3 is CASSLTGAGYTF. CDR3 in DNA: TGTGCCAGCAGTTTAACAGGGGCTGGCTACACCTTC.

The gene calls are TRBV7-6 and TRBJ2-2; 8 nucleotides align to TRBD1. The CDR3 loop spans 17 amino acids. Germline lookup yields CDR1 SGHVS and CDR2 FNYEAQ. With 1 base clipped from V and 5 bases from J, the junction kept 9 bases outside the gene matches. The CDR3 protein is CASSLVGRGHSTGELFF. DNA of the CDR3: TGTGCCAGCAGCTTAGTGGGCAGGGGGCATTCAACCGGGGAGCTGTTTTTT.

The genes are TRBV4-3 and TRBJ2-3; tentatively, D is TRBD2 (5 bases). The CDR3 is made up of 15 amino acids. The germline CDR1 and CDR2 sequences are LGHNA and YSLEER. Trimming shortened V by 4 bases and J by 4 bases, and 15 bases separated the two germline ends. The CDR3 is CASSPGGSEADTQYF. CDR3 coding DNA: TGCGCCAGCAGCCCCGGAGGATCTGAGGCAGATACGCAGTATTTT.

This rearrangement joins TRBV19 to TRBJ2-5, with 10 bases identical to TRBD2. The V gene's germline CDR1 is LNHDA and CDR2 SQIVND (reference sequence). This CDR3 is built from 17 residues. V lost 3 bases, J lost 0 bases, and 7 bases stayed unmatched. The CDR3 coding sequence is TGTGCCAGTAGTATCCGGTGGACTAGCGGAGACCAAGAGACCCAGTACTTC. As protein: CASSIRWTSGDQETQYF.

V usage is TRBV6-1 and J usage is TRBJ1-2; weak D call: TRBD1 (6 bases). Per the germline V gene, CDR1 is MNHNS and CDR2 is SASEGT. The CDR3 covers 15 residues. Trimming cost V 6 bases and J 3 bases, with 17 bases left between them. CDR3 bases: TGTGCCAGCAGGGACTTTCGGGGGGCGGACTATGGCTACACCTTC. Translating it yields CASRDFRGADYGYTF.

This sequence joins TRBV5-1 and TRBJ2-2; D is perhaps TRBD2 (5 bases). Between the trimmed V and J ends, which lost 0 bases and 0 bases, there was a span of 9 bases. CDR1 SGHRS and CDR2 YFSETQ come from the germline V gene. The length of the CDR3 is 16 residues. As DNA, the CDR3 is TGCGCCAGCAGCTTGGGTGGAGGCGCGAACACCGGGGAGCTGTTTTTT. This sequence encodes CASSLGGGANTGELFF. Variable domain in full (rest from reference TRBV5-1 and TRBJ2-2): KAGVTQTPRYLIKTRGQQVTLSCSPISGHRSVSWYQQTPGQGLQFLFEYFSETQRNKGNFPGRFSGRQFSNSRSEMNVSTLELGDSALYLCASSLGGGANTGELFFGEGSRLTVL.

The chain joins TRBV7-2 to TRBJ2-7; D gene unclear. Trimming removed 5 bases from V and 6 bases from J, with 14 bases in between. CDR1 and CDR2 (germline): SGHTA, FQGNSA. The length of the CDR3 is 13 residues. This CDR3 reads CASSQSSLGEQYF. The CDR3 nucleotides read TGTGCCAGCAGCCAATCTTCCCTAGGCGAGCAGTACTTC.

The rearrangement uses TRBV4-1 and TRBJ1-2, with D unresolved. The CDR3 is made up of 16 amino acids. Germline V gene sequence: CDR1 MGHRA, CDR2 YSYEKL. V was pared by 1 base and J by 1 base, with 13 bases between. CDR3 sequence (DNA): TGCGCCAGCAGCCAAGTGTACCCCACAGTTAACTATGGCTACACCTTC. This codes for CASSQVYPTVNYGYTF.

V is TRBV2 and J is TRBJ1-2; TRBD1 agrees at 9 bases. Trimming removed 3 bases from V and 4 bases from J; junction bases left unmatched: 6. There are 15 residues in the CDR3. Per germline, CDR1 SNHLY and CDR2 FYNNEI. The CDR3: CASSDVTGGLYGYTF. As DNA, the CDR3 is TGTGCCAGCAGTGATGTGACAGGGGGTCTCTATGGCTACACCTTC.

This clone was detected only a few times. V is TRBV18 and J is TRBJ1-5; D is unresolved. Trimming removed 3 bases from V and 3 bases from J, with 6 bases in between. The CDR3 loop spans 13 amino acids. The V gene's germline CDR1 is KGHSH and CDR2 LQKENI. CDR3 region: CASSPDNNQPQHF. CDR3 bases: TGTGCCAGCTCACCTGACAACAATCAGCCCCAGCATTTT.

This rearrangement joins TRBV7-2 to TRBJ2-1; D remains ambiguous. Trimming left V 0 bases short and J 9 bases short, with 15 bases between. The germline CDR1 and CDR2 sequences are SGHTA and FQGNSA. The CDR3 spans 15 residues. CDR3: CASSLAPGHQSEQFF. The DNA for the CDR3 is TGTGCCAGCAGCTTAGCCCCGGGTCATCAAAGTGAGCAGTTCTTC.

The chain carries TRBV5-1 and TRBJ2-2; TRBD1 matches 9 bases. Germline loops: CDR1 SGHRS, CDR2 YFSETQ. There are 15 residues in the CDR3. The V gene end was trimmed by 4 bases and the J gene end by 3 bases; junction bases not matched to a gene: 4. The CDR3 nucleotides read TGCGCCAGCAGCCCAGGACAGGGGCACACCGGGGAGCTGTTTTTT. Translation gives CASSPGQGHTGELFF.

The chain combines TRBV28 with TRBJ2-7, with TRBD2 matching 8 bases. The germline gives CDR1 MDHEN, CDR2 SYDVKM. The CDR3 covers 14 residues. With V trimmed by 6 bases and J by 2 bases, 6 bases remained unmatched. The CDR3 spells CASRPSGGPYEQYF. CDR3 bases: TGTGCCAGCAGACCCAGCGGGGGACCCTACGAGCAGTACTTC.

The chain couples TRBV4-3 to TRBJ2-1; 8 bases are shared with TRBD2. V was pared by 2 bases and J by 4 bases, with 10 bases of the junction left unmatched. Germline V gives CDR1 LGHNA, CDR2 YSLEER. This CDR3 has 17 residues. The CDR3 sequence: CASSQTRAGVRYNEQFF. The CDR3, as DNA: TGCGCCAGCAGCCAAACGAGAGCGGGAGTGCGATACAATGAGCAGTTCTTC.